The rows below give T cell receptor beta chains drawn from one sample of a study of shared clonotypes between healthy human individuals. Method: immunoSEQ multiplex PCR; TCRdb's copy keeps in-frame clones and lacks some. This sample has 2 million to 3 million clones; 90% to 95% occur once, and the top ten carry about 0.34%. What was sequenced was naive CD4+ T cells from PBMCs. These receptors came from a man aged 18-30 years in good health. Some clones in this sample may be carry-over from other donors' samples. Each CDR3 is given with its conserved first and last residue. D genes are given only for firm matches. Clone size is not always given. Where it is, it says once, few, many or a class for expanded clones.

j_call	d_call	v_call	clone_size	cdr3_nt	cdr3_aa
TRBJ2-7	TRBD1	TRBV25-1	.	TGTGCCAGCAGAGGACAGGGGGCCTACGAGCAGTACTTC	CASRGQGAYEQYF
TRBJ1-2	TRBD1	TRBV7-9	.	TGTGCCAGCAGCTCGAGGGGGACAGCTTATGGCTACACCTTC	CASSSRGTAYGYTF
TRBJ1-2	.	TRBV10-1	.	TGCGCCAGCAGTGAGTCGCCCTATGGCTACACCTTC	CASSESPYGYTF
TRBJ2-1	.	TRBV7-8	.	TGTGCCAGCAGCTTAGCGTGGTCCTACAATGAGCAGTTCTTC	CASSLAWSYNEQFF
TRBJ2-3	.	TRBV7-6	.	TGTGCCAGCAGCCCAACAAGACCCCAAGCGCAGTATTTT	CASSPTRPQAQYF
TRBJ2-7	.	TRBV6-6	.	TGTGCCAGCAGTCCTCTGAAGTACGAGCAGTACTTC	CASSPLKYEQYF
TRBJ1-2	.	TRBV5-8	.	TGTGCCAGTCGCTTCCTAGGGGGAAACCCGGCTCGCCCGAATGCCTACACCTTC	CASRFLGGNPARPNAYTF
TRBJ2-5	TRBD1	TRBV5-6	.	TGTGCCAGCAGCCGAGACAGGGGTCAAAAAGAGACCCAGTACTTC	CASSRDRGQKETQYF
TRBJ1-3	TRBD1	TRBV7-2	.	TGTGCCAGCAGCACCACGACAGGGGCTGGAAACACCATATATTTT	CASSTTTGAGNTIYF
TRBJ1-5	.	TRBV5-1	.	TGCGCCAGCAGCTTATCCTTTGGTCAGCCCCAGCATTTT	CASSLSFGQPQHF
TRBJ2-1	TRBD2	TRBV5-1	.	TGCGCCAGCAGCATTCTAGCGGGAGGGACCTACAATGAGCAGTTCTTC	CASSILAGGTYNEQFF
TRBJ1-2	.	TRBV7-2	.	TGTGCCAGCACCCAGAGTCCATTTAACTATGGCTACACCTTC	CASTQSPFNYGYTF
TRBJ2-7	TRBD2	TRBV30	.	TGTGCCTGGAGTGACCCGGGCCTAGCGGCCTCATCCGAGCAGTACTTC	CAWSDPGLAASSEQYF
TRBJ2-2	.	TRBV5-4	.	TGTGCCAGCAGCTTTTCTAACCCCGGGGAGCTGTTTTTT	CASSFSNPGELFF
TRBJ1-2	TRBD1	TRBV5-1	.	TGCGCCAGCAGCCCCGGACAGGTGTATAACTATGGCTACACCTTC	CASSPGQVYNYGYTF
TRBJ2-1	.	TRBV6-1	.	TGTGCCAGCAGTGAAGGACTATACCAATACAATGAGCAGTTCTTC	CASSEGLYQYNEQFF
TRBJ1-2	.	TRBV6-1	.	TGTGCCAGCAGTGATGGGGGAACCTATGGCTACACCTTC	CASSDGGTYGYTF
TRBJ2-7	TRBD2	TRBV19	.	TGTGCCAGTAGTATCCAAGCGGGGAACTACGAGCAGTACTTC	CASSIQAGNYEQYF
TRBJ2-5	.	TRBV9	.	TGTGCCAGCAGCCGAGAGAGTAAAGAGACCCAGTACTTC	CASSRESKETQYF
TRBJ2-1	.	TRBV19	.	TGTGCCAGTAGTATTACGGGAGCGCGTGAGCAGTTCTTC	CASSITGAREQFF
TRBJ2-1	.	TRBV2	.	TGTGCCCGCGCCCGGGGGCAAGGAACCTACAATGAGCAGTTCTTC	CARARGQGTYNEQFF
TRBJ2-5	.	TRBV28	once	TGTGCCAGCAGAGCTATAATGGGGCTAGAAGAGACCCAGTACTTC	CASRAIMGLEETQYF
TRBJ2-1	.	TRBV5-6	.	TGTGCCAGCAGCGAAGGGCCGACCTCCTACAATGAGCAGTTCTTC	CASSEGPTSYNEQFF
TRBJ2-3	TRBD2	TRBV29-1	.	TGCAGCGGGGCGGGAGCAGATACGCAGTATTTT	CSGAGADTQYF
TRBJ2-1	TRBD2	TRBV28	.	TGTGCCAGCAGTTTATCGCTAGCGGGAGGGCCCGATGAGCAGTTCTTC	CASSLSLAGGPDEQFF
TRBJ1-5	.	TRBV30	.	TGTGCCTGGAGTGTAAGGGCTAGGAGGCAGCCCCAGCATTTT	CAWSVRARRQPQHF
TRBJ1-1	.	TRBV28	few	TGTGCCAGCAGTCTACGGACTCAGGTAGCTTTCTTT	CASSLRTQVAFF
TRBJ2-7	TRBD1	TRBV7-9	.	TGTGCCAGCAGCTTCGAAGGGACAGGCGAGCAGTACTTC	CASSFEGTGEQYF
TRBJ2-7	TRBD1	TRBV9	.	TGTGCCAGCAGCACTACCGGGACAGCCTACGAGCAGTACTTC	CASSTTGTAYEQYF
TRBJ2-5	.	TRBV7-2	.	TGTGCCAGCGGATGGGGGAGATCGGAGACCCAGTACTTC	CASGWGRSETQYF